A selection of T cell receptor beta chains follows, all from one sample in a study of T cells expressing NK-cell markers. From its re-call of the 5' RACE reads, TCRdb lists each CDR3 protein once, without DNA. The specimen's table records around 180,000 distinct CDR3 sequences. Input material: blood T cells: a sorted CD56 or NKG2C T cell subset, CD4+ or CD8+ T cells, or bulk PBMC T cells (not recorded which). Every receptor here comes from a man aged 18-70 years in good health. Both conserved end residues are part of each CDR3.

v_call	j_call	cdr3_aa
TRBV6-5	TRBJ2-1	CASSYSGPAGVDEQFF
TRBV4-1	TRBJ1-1	CASSQDAGRLNTEAFF
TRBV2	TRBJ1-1	CASPDRVMNTEAFF
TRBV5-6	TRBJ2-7	CASSGRGALYEQYF
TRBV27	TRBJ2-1	CASSFGRGEQFF
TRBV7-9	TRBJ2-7	CASRSGTYNEQYF
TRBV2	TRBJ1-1	CASRGAGGQGARLHTEAFF
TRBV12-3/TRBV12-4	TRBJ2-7	CASSLRDSTSYEQYF
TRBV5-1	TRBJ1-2	CASSLGATGGYTF
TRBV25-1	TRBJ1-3	CASPDLTSGNTIYF
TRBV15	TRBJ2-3	CATSRGPPGGTDTQYF
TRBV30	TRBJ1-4	CAWSDPTAPGGEKLFF
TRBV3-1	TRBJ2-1	CASSQAGLEQFF
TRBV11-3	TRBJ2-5	CASSFSGQGSAETQYF
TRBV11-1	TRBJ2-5	CASSPRRQQGAEYQETQYF
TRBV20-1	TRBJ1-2	CSADRDIPTNGYTF
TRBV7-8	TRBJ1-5	CASSSPSGGTGNQPQHF
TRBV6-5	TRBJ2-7	CASSLDPGTSYEQYF
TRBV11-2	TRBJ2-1	CASSYHRGSYNEQFF
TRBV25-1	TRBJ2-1	CASSELTSTERNEQFF
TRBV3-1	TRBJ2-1	CASSQEWQDYGNEQFF
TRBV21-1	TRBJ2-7	CASSKERVMVPYEQYF
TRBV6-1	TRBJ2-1	CASSESGGEPYNEQFF
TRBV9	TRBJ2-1	CASSAWEGDEQFF
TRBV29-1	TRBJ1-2	CSVDKGDLSNYGYTF
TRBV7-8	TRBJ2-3	CASSSSRSKLGDTQYF
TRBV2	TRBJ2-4	CASTDGPVAKNIQYF
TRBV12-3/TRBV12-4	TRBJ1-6	CASRMTGGGSPLHF
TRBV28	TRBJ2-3	CASSRIGRETDTQYF
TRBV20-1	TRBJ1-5	CSAPTGGKNQPQHF
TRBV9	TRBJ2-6	CASSHLAGGFSGANVLTF
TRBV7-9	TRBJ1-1	CASSPGSTEAFF
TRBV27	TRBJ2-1	CASSPLGSSGGSYNEQFF
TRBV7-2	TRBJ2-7	CASSWTSGNYEQYF
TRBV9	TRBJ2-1	CASSVGVTEANEQFF
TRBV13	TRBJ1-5	CASSLGRVGNQPQHF
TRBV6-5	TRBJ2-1	CASSHSLADEQFF